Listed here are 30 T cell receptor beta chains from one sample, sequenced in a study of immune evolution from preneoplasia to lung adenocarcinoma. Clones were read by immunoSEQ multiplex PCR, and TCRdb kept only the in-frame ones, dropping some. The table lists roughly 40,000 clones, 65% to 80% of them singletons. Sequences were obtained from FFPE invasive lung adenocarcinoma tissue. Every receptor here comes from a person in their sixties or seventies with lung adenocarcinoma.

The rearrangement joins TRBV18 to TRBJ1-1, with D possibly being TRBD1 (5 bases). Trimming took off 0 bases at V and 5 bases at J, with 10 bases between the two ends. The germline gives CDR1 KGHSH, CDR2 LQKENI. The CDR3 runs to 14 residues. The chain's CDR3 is CASSPPGTGTEAFF. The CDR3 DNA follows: TGTGCCAGCTCACCACCAGGGACCGGGACTGAAGCTTTCTTT.

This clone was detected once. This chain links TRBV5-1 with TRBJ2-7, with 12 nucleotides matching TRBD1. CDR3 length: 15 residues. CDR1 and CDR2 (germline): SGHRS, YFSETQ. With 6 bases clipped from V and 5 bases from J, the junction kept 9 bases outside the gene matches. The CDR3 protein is CASNQGDRGPHEQYF. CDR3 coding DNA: TGCGCCAGCAATCAGGGGGACAGGGGGCCCCACGAGCAGTACTTC.

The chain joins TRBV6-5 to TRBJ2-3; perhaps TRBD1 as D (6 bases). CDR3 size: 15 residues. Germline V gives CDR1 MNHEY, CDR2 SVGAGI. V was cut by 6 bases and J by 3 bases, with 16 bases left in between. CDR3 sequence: CASRRGYGPTDTQYF. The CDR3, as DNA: TGTGCCAGCAGAAGGGGGTACGGGCCGACAGATACGCAGTATTTT.

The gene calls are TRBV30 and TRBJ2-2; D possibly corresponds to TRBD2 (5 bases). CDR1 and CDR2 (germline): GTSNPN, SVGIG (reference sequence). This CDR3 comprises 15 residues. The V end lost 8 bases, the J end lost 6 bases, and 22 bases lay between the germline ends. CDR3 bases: TGTGCCGTTTACGGCGGAGGCTCGGTTGCCGGGGAGCTGTTTTTT. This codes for CAVYGGGSVAGELFF.

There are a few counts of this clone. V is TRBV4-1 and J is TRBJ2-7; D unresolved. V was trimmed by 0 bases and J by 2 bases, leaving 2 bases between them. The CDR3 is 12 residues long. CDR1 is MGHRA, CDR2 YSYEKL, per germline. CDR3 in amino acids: CASSQDPYEQYF. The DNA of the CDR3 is TGCGCCAGCAGCCAAGATCCCTACGAGCAGTACTTC.

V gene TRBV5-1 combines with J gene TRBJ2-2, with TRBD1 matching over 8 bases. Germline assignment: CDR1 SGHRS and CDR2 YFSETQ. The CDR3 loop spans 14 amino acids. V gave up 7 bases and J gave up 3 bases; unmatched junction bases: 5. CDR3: CASRDRKDTGELFF. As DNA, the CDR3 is TGCGCCAGCCGGGACAGGAAGGACACCGGGGAGCTGTTTTTT.

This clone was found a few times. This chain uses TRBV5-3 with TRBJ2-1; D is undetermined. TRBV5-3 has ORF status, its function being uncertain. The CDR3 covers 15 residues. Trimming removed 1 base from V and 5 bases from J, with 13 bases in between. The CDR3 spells CARSLTRSPDNEQFF. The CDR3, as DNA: TGTGCCAGAAGCTTGACTCGCAGTCCAGACAATGAGCAGTTCTTC.

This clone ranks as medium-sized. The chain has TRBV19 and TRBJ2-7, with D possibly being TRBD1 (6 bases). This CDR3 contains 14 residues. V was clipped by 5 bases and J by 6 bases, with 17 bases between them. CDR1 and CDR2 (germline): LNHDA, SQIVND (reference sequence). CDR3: CASSPGTLDAEQYF. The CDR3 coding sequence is TGTGCCAGTAGTCCCGGGACACTCGATGCCGAGCAGTACTTC.

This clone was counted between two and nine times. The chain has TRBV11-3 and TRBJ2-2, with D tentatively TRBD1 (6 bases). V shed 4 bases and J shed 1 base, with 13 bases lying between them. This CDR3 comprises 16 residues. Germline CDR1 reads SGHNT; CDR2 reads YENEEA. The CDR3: CASSSWGTQNTGELFF. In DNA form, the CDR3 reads TGTGCCAGCAGCTCCTGGGGGACACAGAACACCGGGGAGCTGTTTTTT. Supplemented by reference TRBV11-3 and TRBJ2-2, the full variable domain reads EAGVVQSPRYKIIEKKQPVAFWCNPISGHNTLYWYLQNLGQGPELLIRYENEEAVDDSQLPKDRFSAERLKGVDSTLKIQPAELGDSAVYLCASSSWGTQNTGELFFGEGSRLTVL.

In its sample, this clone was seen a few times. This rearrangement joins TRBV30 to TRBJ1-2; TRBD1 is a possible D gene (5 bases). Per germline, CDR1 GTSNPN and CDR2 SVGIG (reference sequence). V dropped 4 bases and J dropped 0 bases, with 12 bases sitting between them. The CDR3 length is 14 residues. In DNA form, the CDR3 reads TGTGCCTGGACAGGGCCCCCATCTAACTATGGCTACACCTTC. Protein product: CAWTGPPSNYGYTF.

As DNA, the CDR3 is TGTGCCACCAGCAGAACGACAGGGGGGGTTGGCTATGGCTACACCTTC. It encodes CATSRTTGGVGYGYTF. V is TRBV15 and J is TRBJ1-2; 9 bases fit TRBD1. Per germline, CDR1 LNHNV and CDR2 YYDKDF (reference sequence). CDR3 length: 16 residues. Trimming took 2 bases from V and 4 from J; bases not matched to a gene: 8.

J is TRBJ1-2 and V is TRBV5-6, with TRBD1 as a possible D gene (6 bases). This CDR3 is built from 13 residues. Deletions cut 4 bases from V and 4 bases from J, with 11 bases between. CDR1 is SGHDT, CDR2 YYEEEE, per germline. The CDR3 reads CASSIGGIYGYTF. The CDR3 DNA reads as TGTGCCAGCAGCATAGGGGGTATCTATGGCTACACCTTC.

CDR3 bases: TGTGCCAGCAGGGGGCCCCGCGGCGGTGAGCAGTTCTTC. This codes for CASRGPRGGEQFF. This chain connects TRBV2 to TRBJ2-1, with D tentatively TRBD1 (5 bases). The CDR3 extends over 13 amino acids. Trimming took 6 bases from V and 9 from J, leaving 15 bases between them. Germline V gives CDR1 SNHLY, CDR2 FYNNEI.

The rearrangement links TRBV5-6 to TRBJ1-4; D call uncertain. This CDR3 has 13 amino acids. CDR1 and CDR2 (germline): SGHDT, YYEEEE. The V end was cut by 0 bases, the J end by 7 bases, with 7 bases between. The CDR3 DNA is TGTGCCAGCAGCTTGGCCAACGGTGAAAAACTGTTTTTT. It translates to CASSLANGEKLFF.

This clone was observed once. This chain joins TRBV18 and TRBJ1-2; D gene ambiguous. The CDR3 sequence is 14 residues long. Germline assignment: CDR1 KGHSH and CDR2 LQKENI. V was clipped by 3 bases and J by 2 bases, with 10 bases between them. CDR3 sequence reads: CASSPAARNYGYTF. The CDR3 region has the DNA TGTGCCAGCTCACCGGCAGCAAGAAACTATGGCTACACCTTC.

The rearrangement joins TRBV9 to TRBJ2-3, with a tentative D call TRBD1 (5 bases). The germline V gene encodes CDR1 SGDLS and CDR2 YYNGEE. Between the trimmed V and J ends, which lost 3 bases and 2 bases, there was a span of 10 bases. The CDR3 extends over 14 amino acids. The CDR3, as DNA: TGTGCCAGCAGCGCGGACACCATCACAGATACGCAGTATTTT. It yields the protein CASSADTITDTQYF.

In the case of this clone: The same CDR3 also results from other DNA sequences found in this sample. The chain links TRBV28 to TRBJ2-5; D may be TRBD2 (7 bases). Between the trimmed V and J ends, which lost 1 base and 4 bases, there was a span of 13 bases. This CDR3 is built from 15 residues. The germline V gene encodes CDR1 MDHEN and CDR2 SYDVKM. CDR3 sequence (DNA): TGTGCCAGCAGTTTATTAGGGGGGAGGGGAGAGACCCAGTACTTC. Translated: CASSLLGGRGETQYF. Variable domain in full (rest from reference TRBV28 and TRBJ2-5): DVKVTQSSRYLVKRTGEKVFLECVQDMDHENMFWYRQDPGLGLRLIYFSYDVKMKEKGDIPEGYSVSREKKERFSLILESASTNQTSMYLCASSLLGGRGETQYFGPGTRLLVL.

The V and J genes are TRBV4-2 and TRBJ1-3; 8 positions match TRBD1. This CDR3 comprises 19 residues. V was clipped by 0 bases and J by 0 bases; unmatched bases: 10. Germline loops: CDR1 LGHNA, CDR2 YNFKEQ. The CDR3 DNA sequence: TGTGCCAGCAGCCAAGATCGGAGCATAACAGGGGGCTCTGGAAACACCATATATTTT. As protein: CASSQDRSITGGSGNTIYF.

The DNA of the CDR3 is TGTGCCAGCAGCCCGCATGCAGGGAACTATGGCTACACCTTC. Residues: CASSPHAGNYGYTF. The rearrangement links TRBV27 to TRBJ1-2; TRBD1 might be the D (5 bases). The germline gives CDR1 MNHEY, CDR2 SMNVEV (reference sequence). Trimming left V 6 bases short and J 2 bases short, with 13 bases between. The CDR3 sequence is 14 residues long.

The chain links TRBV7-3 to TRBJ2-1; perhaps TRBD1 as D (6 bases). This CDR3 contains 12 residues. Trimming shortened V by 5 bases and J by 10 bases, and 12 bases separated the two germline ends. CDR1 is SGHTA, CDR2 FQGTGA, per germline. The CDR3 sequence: CASSPGAGEQFF. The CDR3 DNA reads TGTGCCAGCAGCCCAGGGGCTGGAGAGCAGTTCTTC.

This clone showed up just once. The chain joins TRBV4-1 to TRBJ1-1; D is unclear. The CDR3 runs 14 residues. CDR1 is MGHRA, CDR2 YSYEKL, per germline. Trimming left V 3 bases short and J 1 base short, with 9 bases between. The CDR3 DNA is TGCGCCAGCAGCCAGCATGACCAGAACACTGAAGCTTTCTTT. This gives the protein CASSQHDQNTEAFF.

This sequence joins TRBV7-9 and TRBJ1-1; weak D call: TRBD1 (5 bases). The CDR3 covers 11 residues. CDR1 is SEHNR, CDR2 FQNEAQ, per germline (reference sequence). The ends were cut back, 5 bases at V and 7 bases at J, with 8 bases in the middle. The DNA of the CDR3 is TGTGCCAGCAGCCAGACAGTTGAAGCTTTCTTT. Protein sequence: CASSQTVEAFF.

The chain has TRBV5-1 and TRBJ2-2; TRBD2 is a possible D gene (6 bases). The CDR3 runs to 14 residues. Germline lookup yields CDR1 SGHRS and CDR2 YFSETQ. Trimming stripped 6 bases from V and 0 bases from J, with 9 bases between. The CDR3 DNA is TGCGCCAGCACACGGGGGACGAACACCGGGGAGCTGTTTTTT. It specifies CASTRGTNTGELFF.

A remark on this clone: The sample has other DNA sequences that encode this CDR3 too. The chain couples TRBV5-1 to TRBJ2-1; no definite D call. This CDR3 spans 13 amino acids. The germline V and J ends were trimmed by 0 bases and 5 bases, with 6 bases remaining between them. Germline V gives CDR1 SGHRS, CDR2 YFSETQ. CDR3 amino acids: CASSLVPDNEQFF. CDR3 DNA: TGCGCCAGCAGCTTGGTCCCGGACAATGAGCAGTTCTTC.

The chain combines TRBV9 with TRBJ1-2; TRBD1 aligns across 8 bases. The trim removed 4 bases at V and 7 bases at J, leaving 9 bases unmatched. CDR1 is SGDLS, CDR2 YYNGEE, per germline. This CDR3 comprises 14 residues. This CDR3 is CASSTPTGAGGYTF. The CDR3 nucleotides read TGTGCCAGCAGCACACCGACAGGGGCGGGTGGCTACACCTTC.

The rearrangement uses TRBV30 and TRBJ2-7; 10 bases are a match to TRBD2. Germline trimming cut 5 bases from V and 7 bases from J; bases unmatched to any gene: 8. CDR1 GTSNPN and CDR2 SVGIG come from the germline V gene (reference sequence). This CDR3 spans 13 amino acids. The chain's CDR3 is CAWASGSLREQYF. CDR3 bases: TGTGCCTGGGCTAGCGGGAGTCTTAGGGAGCAGTACTTC.

The CDR3 loop is CASNRPGANVLTF. CDR3 nucleotide sequence: TGTGCCAGCAATCGGCCTGGGGCCAACGTCCTGACTTTC. V usage is TRBV6-1 and J usage is TRBJ2-6; D remains ambiguous. This CDR3 has 13 amino acids. The V end was cut by 7 bases, the J end by 2 bases, with 6 bases between. The germline gives CDR1 MNHNS, CDR2 SASEGT.

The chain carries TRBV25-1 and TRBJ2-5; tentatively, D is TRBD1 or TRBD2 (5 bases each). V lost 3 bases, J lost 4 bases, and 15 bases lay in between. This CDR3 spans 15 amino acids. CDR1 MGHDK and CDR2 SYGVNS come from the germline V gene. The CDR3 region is CASSDPKLGAETQYF. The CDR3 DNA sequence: TGTGCCAGCAGTGATCCCAAACTAGGGGCAGAGACCCAGTACTTC.

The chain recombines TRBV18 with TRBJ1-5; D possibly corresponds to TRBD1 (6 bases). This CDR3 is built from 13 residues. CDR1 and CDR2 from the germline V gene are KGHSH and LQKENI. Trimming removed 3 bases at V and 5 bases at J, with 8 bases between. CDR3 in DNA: TGTGCCAGCTCACCGGGACAACATCAGCCCCAGCATTTT. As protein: CASSPGQHQPQHF. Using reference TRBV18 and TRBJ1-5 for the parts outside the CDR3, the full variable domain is NAGVMQNPRHLVRRRGQEARLRCSPMKGHSHVYWYRQLPEEGLKFMVYLQKENIIDESGMPKERFSAEFPKEGPSILRIQQVVRGDSAAYFCASSPGQHQPQHFGDGTRLSIL.

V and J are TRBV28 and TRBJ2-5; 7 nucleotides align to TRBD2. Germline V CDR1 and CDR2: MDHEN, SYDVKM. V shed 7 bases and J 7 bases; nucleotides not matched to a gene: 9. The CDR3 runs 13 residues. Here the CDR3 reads CASTGTTLATQYF. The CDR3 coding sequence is TGTGCCAGCACCGGGACTACTTTAGCGACCCAGTACTTC. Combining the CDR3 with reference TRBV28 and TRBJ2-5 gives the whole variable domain DVKVTQSSRYLVKRTGEKVFLECVQDMDHENMFWYRQDPGLGLRLIYFSYDVKMKEKGDIPEGYSVSREKKERFSLILESASTNQTSMYLCASTGTTLATQYFGPGTRLLVL.